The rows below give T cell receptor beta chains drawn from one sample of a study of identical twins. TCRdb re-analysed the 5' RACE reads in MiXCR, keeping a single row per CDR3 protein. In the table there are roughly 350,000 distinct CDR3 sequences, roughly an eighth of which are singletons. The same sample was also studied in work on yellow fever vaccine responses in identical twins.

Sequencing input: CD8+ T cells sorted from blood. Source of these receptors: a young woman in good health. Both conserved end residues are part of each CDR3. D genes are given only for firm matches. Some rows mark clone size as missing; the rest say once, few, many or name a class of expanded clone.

cdr3_aa: CASSLWAGTDTQYF
cdr3_nt: TGTGCCAGCAGCTTATGGGCGGGCACAGATACGCAGTATTTT
cdr3_length: 14
d_call: .
clone_size: few
v_call: TRBV11-1
j_call: TRBJ2-3

cdr3_aa: CASSVGGTSVDEQYF
cdr3_nt: TGTGCCAGCAGCGTAGGTGGGACTAGCGTGGACGAGCAGTACTTC
cdr3_length: 15
d_call: TRBD2
clone_size: few
v_call: TRBV9
j_call: TRBJ2-7

cdr3_aa: CASKGTAYNEQFF
cdr3_nt: TGTGCCAGTAAGGGGACAGCTTACAATGAGCAGTTCTTC
cdr3_length: 13
d_call: TRBD1
clone_size: .
v_call: TRBV19
j_call: TRBJ2-1

cdr3_aa: CASSLGPSEAFF
cdr3_nt: TGTGCCAGCAGCTTGGGTCCGAGCGAAGCTTTCTTT
cdr3_length: 12
d_call: .
clone_size: few
v_call: TRBV5-4
j_call: TRBJ1-1

cdr3_aa: CASRPPGLAGGGETQYF
cdr3_nt: TGTGCCAGCAGACCCCCGGGACTAGCGGGAGGCGGGGAGACCCAGTACTTC
cdr3_length: 17
d_call: TRBD2
clone_size: many
v_call: TRBV12-3/TRBV12-4
j_call: TRBJ2-5

cdr3_aa: CSARGDREYEQYF
cdr3_nt: TGCAGTGCTAGAGGGGACAGGGAGTACGAGCAGTACTTC
cdr3_length: 13
d_call: TRBD1
clone_size: .
v_call: TRBV20-1
j_call: TRBJ2-7

cdr3_aa: CSAVNSREPQDTQYF
cdr3_nt: TGCAGTGCCGTAAATTCCCGGGAACCCCAGGATACGCAGTATTTT
cdr3_length: 15
d_call: .
clone_size: few
v_call: TRBV20-1
j_call: TRBJ2-3

cdr3_aa: CSARDLGGRDQETQYF
cdr3_nt: TGCAGTGCTAGAGATCTTGGAGGGAGAGATCAAGAGACCCAGTACTTC
cdr3_length: 16
d_call: .
clone_size: .
v_call: TRBV20-1
j_call: TRBJ2-5

cdr3_aa: CASSLGSLDEQFF
cdr3_nt: TGTGCCAGCAGTTTAGGTAGCTTAGATGAGCAGTTCTTC
cdr3_length: 13
d_call: .
clone_size: .
v_call: TRBV12-3/TRBV12-4
j_call: TRBJ2-1

cdr3_aa: CASSQDTPEGGEYF
cdr3_nt: TGCGCCAGCAGCCAAGATACCCCTGAAGGGGGCGAGTACTTC
cdr3_length: 14
d_call: TRBD1
clone_size: few
v_call: TRBV4-1
j_call: TRBJ2-4

cdr3_aa: CASSVGRGAYEQYF
cdr3_nt: TGTGCCAGCAGTGTTGGGCGGGGGGCCTACGAGCAGTACTTC
cdr3_length: 14
d_call: TRBD2
clone_size: .
v_call: TRBV2
j_call: TRBJ2-7

cdr3_aa: CASRSGQGMWQPQHF
cdr3_nt: TGTGCCAGCAGGTCCGGACAGGGGATGTGGCAGCCCCAGCATTTT
cdr3_length: 15
d_call: TRBD1
clone_size: .
v_call: TRBV2
j_call: TRBJ1-5

cdr3_aa: CASSLGTSSDGDHREQFF
cdr3_nt: TGTGCCAGCAGCTTAGGGACTTCTAGTGACGGGGATCATCGTGAGCAGTTCTTC
cdr3_length: 18
d_call: .
clone_size: .
v_call: TRBV11-1
j_call: TRBJ2-1

cdr3_aa: CASSQDRELAGNEQFF
cdr3_nt: TGTGCCAGCAGCCAAGATAGAGAACTAGCTGGCAATGAGCAGTTCTTC
cdr3_length: 16
d_call: .
clone_size: .
v_call: TRBV3-1
j_call: TRBJ2-1

cdr3_aa: CASSLSGLAQETQYF
cdr3_nt: TGCGCCAGCAGCCTTTCGGGACTAGCGCAAGAGACCCAGTACTTC
cdr3_length: 15
d_call: TRBD2
clone_size: few
v_call: TRBV5-1
j_call: TRBJ2-5

cdr3_aa: CASSPPRSSYEQYF
cdr3_nt: TGTGCCAGCAGCCCACCCCGATCTTCCTACGAGCAGTACTTC
cdr3_length: 14
d_call: .
clone_size: few
v_call: TRBV7-9
j_call: TRBJ2-7

cdr3_aa: CASSPVGVNEQFF
cdr3_nt: TGTGCCAGCAGCCCGGTTGGTGTCAATGAGCAGTTCTTC
cdr3_length: 13
d_call: .
clone_size: few
v_call: TRBV6-1
j_call: TRBJ2-1

cdr3_aa: CASSGAAESRGREQYF
cdr3_nt: TGTGCCAGCAGCGGCGCCGCAGAGTCTAGGGGGAGGGAGCAGTACTTC
cdr3_length: 16
d_call: .
clone_size: few
v_call: TRBV7-2
j_call: TRBJ2-7

cdr3_aa: CASSEYMIDGGGLDTEAFF
cdr3_nt: TGTGCCAGCAGTGAATATATGATAGATGGTGGGGGACTGGACACTGAAGCTTTCTTT
cdr3_length: 19
d_call: .
clone_size: .
v_call: TRBV25-1
j_call: TRBJ1-1

cdr3_aa: CASSQGLAGPLDTQYF
cdr3_nt: TGCGCCAGCAGCCAGGGGCTAGCGGGGCCTTTGGATACGCAGTATTTT
cdr3_length: 16
d_call: TRBD2
clone_size: few
v_call: TRBV4-1
j_call: TRBJ2-3

cdr3_aa: CASSARGWIEAFF
cdr3_nt: TGTGCCAGCAGCGCTAGGGGGTGGATTGAAGCTTTCTTT
cdr3_length: 13
d_call: .
clone_size: few
v_call: TRBV7-9
j_call: TRBJ1-1

cdr3_aa: CASRAATTYNEQFF
cdr3_nt: TGTGCCAGCAGAGCGGCAACCACCTACAATGAGCAGTTCTTC
cdr3_length: 14
d_call: .
clone_size: .
v_call: TRBV2
j_call: TRBJ2-1

cdr3_aa: CASSFNRGPYGYTF
cdr3_nt: TGTGCCAGCAGTTTTAACCGGGGGCCCTATGGCTACACCTTC
cdr3_length: 14
d_call: .
clone_size: few
v_call: TRBV12-3/TRBV12-4
j_call: TRBJ1-2

cdr3_aa: CASSLGSSGAAEAFF
cdr3_nt: TGTGCCAGCAGCTTAGGGTCGTCAGGGGCCGCTGAAGCTTTCTTT
cdr3_length: 15
d_call: .
clone_size: .
v_call: TRBV7-2
j_call: TRBJ1-1

cdr3_aa: CSANGRSYNEQFF
cdr3_nt: TGCAGTGCTAACGGGCGCTCCTACAATGAGCAGTTCTTC
cdr3_length: 13
d_call: .
clone_size: .
v_call: TRBV20-1
j_call: TRBJ2-1

cdr3_aa: CASRGFLRTPAIPGYTF
cdr3_nt: TGCGCCAGCAGGGGCTTTTTGAGAACCCCCGCCATCCCTGGCTACACCTTC
cdr3_length: 17
d_call: .
clone_size: few
v_call: TRBV10-2
j_call: TRBJ1-2

cdr3_aa: CASSLGTGSSQETQYF
cdr3_nt: TGCGCCAGCAGCTTAGGCACAGGGAGTTCCCAAGAGACCCAGTACTTC
cdr3_length: 16
d_call: .
clone_size: .
v_call: TRBV5-1
j_call: TRBJ2-5

cdr3_aa: CASSSRETAHPYEQYF
cdr3_nt: TGTGCCAGCAGCTCACGGGAGACCGCCCACCCCTACGAGCAGTACTTC
cdr3_length: 16
d_call: .
clone_size: few
v_call: TRBV7-9
j_call: TRBJ2-7

cdr3_aa: CATTSSGLVGTDTQYF
cdr3_nt: TGCGCCACCACCTCCTCCGGACTAGTCGGCACAGATACGCAGTATTTT
cdr3_length: 16
d_call: TRBD2
clone_size: .
v_call: TRBV10-2
j_call: TRBJ2-3

cdr3_aa: CASSTMTGYNEQFF
cdr3_nt: TGTGCCAGCAGTACCATGACAGGGTACAATGAGCAGTTCTTC
cdr3_length: 14
d_call: TRBD1
clone_size: .
v_call: TRBV27
j_call: TRBJ2-1

cdr3_aa: CASSWGQNEAFF
cdr3_nt: TGTGCCAGCAGCTGGGGACAAAATGAAGCTTTCTTT
cdr3_length: 12
d_call: .
clone_size: many
v_call: TRBV5-5
j_call: TRBJ1-1

cdr3_aa: CASSLGTAGNQPQHF
cdr3_nt: TGTGCCAGCAGCTTAGGGACAGCGGGAAATCAGCCCCAGCATTTT
cdr3_length: 15
d_call: .
clone_size: many
v_call: TRBV11-2
j_call: TRBJ1-5

cdr3_aa: CVSSSTPTDTQYF
cdr3_nt: TGTGTCAGCAGCTCTACCCCCACAGATACGCAGTATTTT
cdr3_length: 13
d_call: .
clone_size: few
v_call: TRBV7-2
j_call: TRBJ2-3

cdr3_aa: CASSVWGQVEDTQYF
cdr3_nt: TGTGCCAGCAGCGTTTGGGGACAGGTCGAAGATACGCAGTATTTT
cdr3_length: 15
d_call: TRBD1
clone_size: few
v_call: TRBV9
j_call: TRBJ2-3

cdr3_aa: CASSRDRGTEKLFF
cdr3_nt: TGTGCCAGCAGTCGCGACAGGGGTACTGAAAAACTGTTTTTT
cdr3_length: 14
d_call: TRBD1
clone_size: few
v_call: TRBV12-3/TRBV12-4
j_call: TRBJ1-4

cdr3_aa: CASSQGLPRSNEQFF
cdr3_nt: TGTGCCAGCAGCCAGGGGCTACCAAGATCCAATGAGCAGTTCTTC
cdr3_length: 15
d_call: .
clone_size: .
v_call: TRBV5-5
j_call: TRBJ2-1

cdr3_aa: CASSHGQGTGSETQYF
cdr3_nt: TGCGCCAGCAGCCATGGACAGGGGACAGGGTCAGAGACCCAGTACTTC
cdr3_length: 16
d_call: TRBD1
clone_size: .
v_call: TRBV5-1
j_call: TRBJ2-5

cdr3_aa: CASSLGGGAAYNEQFF
cdr3_nt: TGTGCCAGCAGCTTGGGAGGGGGAGCAGCCTACAATGAGCAGTTCTTC
cdr3_length: 16
d_call: .
clone_size: .
v_call: TRBV5-6
j_call: TRBJ2-1

cdr3_aa: CASSRSQPEAFF
cdr3_nt: TGTGCCAGCAGCCGATCACAGCCTGAAGCTTTCTTT
cdr3_length: 12
d_call: .
clone_size: .
v_call: TRBV4-2
j_call: TRBJ1-1

cdr3_aa: CASSPYGDTTDTQYF
cdr3_nt: TGTGCCAGCAGCCCTTACGGGGACACCACAGATACGCAGTATTTT
cdr3_length: 15
d_call: .
clone_size: .
v_call: TRBV12-3/TRBV12-4
j_call: TRBJ2-3

cdr3_aa: CSGVGGTSYEQYF
cdr3_nt: TGCAGTGGGGTGGGCGGGACGTCCTACGAGCAGTACTTC
cdr3_length: 13
d_call: .
clone_size: .
v_call: TRBV20-1
j_call: TRBJ2-7

cdr3_aa: CASAAEGDYGYTF
cdr3_nt: TGTGCCAGCGCGGCAGAAGGTGACTATGGCTACACCTTC
cdr3_length: 13
d_call: .
clone_size: .
v_call: TRBV9
j_call: TRBJ1-2

cdr3_aa: CASSLSRNPYNEQFF
cdr3_nt: TGCGCCAGCAGCTTGAGTAGAAACCCCTACAATGAGCAGTTCTTC
cdr3_length: 15
d_call: .
clone_size: many
v_call: TRBV5-1
j_call: TRBJ2-1

cdr3_aa: CASSLAGPLYEQYF
cdr3_nt: TGTGCCAGCAGCTTAGCGGGCCCTTTATACGAGCAGTACTTC
cdr3_length: 14
d_call: .
clone_size: few
v_call: TRBV7-6
j_call: TRBJ2-7

cdr3_aa: CASSFRVTNTGELFF
cdr3_nt: TGCGCCAGCAGCTTCAGGGTCACGAACACCGGGGAGCTGTTTTTT
cdr3_length: 15
d_call: .
clone_size: few
v_call: TRBV4-1
j_call: TRBJ2-2

cdr3_aa: CASSLTESRSTGELFF
cdr3_nt: TGTGCCAGCAGCTTAACTGAATCCCGATCCACCGGGGAGCTGTTTTTT
cdr3_length: 16
d_call: .
clone_size: few
v_call: TRBV7-9
j_call: TRBJ2-2

cdr3_aa: CATSDLLGGELFF
cdr3_nt: TGTGCCACCAGTGATTTGTTAGGCGGGGAGCTGTTTTTT
cdr3_length: 13
d_call: .
clone_size: few
v_call: TRBV24-1
j_call: TRBJ2-2